A single sample gave rise to the 26 T cell receptor beta chains below, sequenced in a study of T cells in women clearing cervical HPV infection (dated by TCRdb to the late 2010s). Library prep was done by the immunoSEQ multiplex PCR assay. Imported from immuneACCESS, the table was reduced by TCRdb to in-frame sequences with V and J called. These copies leave out some clones; in studies compared against another copy, an unresolved V gene accounts for under half, and the cause of the remainder is not known. This sample's table contains roughly 47,000 clones. The ten largest clones take up less than 40% of the sample. The sample was blood buffy coat. The receptors shown here come from a woman aged 18-69 years with a cervical HPV16 infection that either progressed to CIN3+ or cleared (not recorded which).

Worth noting for this clone: The read stops 3 residues short of the end of the CDR3; the missing end is completed from the germline J gene. The chain carries TRBV5-6 and TRBJ2-7; D is perhaps TRBD1 (6 bases). There are 12 residues in the CDR3. Trimming took off 1 base at V and 5 bases at J, with 7 bases between the two ends. The germline CDR1 and CDR2 sequences are SGHDT and YYEEEE. CDR3 region: CASSLTGNEQYF. CDR3 DNA, as far as it was read: TGTGCCAGCAGCTTGACAGGGAACGAG. The full variable domain, its missing parts supplied by reference TRBV5-6 and TRBJ2-7, is DAGVTQSPTHLIKTRGQQVTLRCSPKSGHDTVSWYQQALGQGPQFIFQYYEEEERQRGNFPDRFSGHQFPNYSSELNVNALLLGDSALYLCASSLTGNEQYFGPGTRLTVT.

About this clone: One end of the junction fails to match germline, which may point to a read error. The read terminates 3 residues ahead of where the CDR3 ends, so the germline J gene completes it. The V call is TRBV7-7, the J call TRBJ2-3; D is perhaps TRBD2 (6 bases). CDR1 is SSHAT and CDR2 is FNYEAQ in the germline V gene (reference sequence). The CDR3 runs to 14 residues. CDR3 amino acids: CASSRDLLTDTQYF. The covered CDR3 bases are TGTGCTAGCAGCCGGGACTTGCTCACAGATACG.

Comments on this clone: Read coverage stops 3 residues before the CDR3 terminus; the germline J gene supplies the remainder. The genes are TRBV10-3 and TRBJ2-4, with TRBD1 matching 8 bases. Germline trimming cut 7 bases from V and 3 bases from J; bases unmatched to any gene: 5. CDR3 length: 14 residues. Germline lookup yields CDR1 ENHRY and CDR2 SYGVKD. The DNA read from the CDR3 is TGTGCCATCAATAGGACAGGGATCAAAAACATT. Translating gives CAINRTGIKNI. The CDR3 in its entirety is CAINRTGIKNIQYF.

Worth noting for this clone: Read coverage stops 3 residues before the CDR3 terminus; the germline J gene supplies the remainder. J is TRBJ2-1 and V is TRBV7-6; TRBD1 matches at 9 bases. Germline CDR1 and CDR2: SGHVS and FNYEAQ. The CDR3 has 16 amino acids. Trimming took 3 bases from V and 4 from J; bases not matched to a gene: 7. CDR3 DNA (partial): TGTGCCAGCAGCTTTTCAACAGGGGGCAGGTACAATGAG. This translates into CASSFSTGGRYNE. The entire CDR3 protein reads CASSFSTGGRYNEQFF.

As for this clone: The read ends 3 residues early relative to the CDR3; the germline J gene fills the gap. This chain uses TRBV20-1 with TRBJ2-3, with unresolved D. V was pared by 1 base and J by 2 bases, with 19 bases between. CDR1 and CDR2 (germline): DFQATT, SNEGSKA (reference sequence). CDR3 length: 17 amino acids. CDR3 sequence: CSARGRSLVEITDTQYF. CDR3 bases read: TGCAGTGCTAGAGGGCGGTCCCTAGTGGAGATCACAGATACG.

Regarding this clone: From the germline J gene comes the end of the CDR3, since the read stops 3 residues before it. The sample contains more than one DNA sequence encoding this CDR3. The V gene is TRBV7-9, the J gene TRBJ1-3; the D gene is possibly TRBD1 (5 bases). Looked up from germline, CDR1 is SEHNR and CDR2 is FQNEAQ (reference sequence). Trimming took off 5 bases at V and 5 bases at J, with 10 bases between the two ends. This CDR3 has 13 amino acids. CDR3 sequence reads: CASSASGRNTIYF. The part of the CDR3 DNA that was read is TGTGCCAGCAGCGCCTCAGGGAGAAACACC.

Points on this clone: The sequence runs out 3 residues before the end of the CDR3; the remainder is reconstructed from the germline J gene. The chain combines TRBV29-1 with TRBJ1-1; 8 nucleotides line up with TRBD1. CDR1 is SQVTM and CDR2 is ANQGSEA in the germline V gene. Losses at the gene ends were 7 bases for V and 0 bases for J; bases not matched to a gene: 4. The CDR3 runs to 13 residues. The sequenced CDR3 bases are TGCAGCGCCGGGGGACAGGTGAACACTGAA. It yields the protein CSAGGQVNTE. The whole CDR3 sequence is CSAGGQVNTEAFF.

To note about this clone: Read data end 3 residues before the CDR3 end; the end is taken from the germline J gene. The chain links TRBV2 to TRBJ2-7; TRBD2 matches at 14 bases. There are 16 residues in the CDR3. V shed 4 bases, J shed 2 bases, and the junction held 4 bases outside the gene matches. Germline V gene lookup returns CDR1 SNHLY and CDR2 FYNNEI. The CDR3 protein is CASSGTSGGFPYEQYF. Incomplete CDR3 DNA: TGTGCCAGCAGTGGGACTAGCGGGGGGTTCCCCTACGAG.

About this clone itself: The read ends 3 residues early relative to the CDR3; the germline J gene fills the gap. J is TRBJ1-1 and V is TRBV30; D unresolved. The V end was cut by 2 bases, the J end by 3 bases, with 4 bases between. The CDR3 extends over 11 amino acids. The germline V gene has CDR1 GTSNPN and CDR2 SVGIG (reference sequence). CDR3 bases read: TGTGCCTGGAGTCGGGACACTGAA. Encoded protein: CAWSRDTE. Given in full, the CDR3 is CAWSRDTEAFF.

The CDR3 reads CASSTGGETQYF. CDR3 DNA (partial): TGTGCCAGTAGTACAGGGGGGGAGACC. The V gene is TRBV19, the J gene TRBJ2-5; possible D gene TRBD1, 7 bases. The read is 3 residues too short to cover the CDR3 end, so that end is filled in from the germline J gene. The ends were cut back, 4 bases at V and 5 bases at J, with 8 bases in the middle. The CDR3 has 12 residues. Germline CDR1 LNHDA, CDR2 SQIVND (reference sequence).

Note on this clone: The observed sequence ends 3 residues before the CDR3 terminus, with the missing tail filled in from the germline J gene. This rearrangement joins TRBV2 to TRBJ2-5, with 7 bases matching TRBD1. There are 17 residues in the CDR3. The germline gives CDR1 SNHLY, CDR2 FYNNEI. The V segment lost 0 bases and the J segment 5 bases; nucleotides outside the gene matches: 12. The CDR3 loop is CASSEAGTERWAETQYF. The part of the CDR3 DNA that was read is TGTGCCAGCAGTGAAGCGGGGACAGAGAGGTGGGCCGAGACC.

Concerning this clone: The read terminates 3 residues before the CDR3 end, so the remaining end is supplied by the germline J gene. The chain couples TRBV29-1 to TRBJ1-2, with TRBD1 identical over 11 bases. This CDR3 is 15 amino acids long. The trim removed 0 bases at V and 6 bases at J, leaving 6 bases unmatched. The germline V gene has CDR1 SQVTM and CDR2 ANQGSEA. This CDR3 is CSVEEGQGAANGYTF. CDR3 bases read: TGCAGCGTTGAAGAAGGACAGGGGGCGGCTAATGGC.

The sequenced CDR3 bases are TGTGCCAGCAGCTTGGCGCAGGGATCACCC. This translates into CASSLAQGSP. The entire CDR3 protein reads CASSLAQGSPLHF. The chain employs TRBV5-5 and TRBJ1-6, with a tentative D call TRBD1 (5 bases). The read stops 3 residues short of the end of the CDR3; the missing end is completed from the germline J gene. CDR3 size: 13 residues. Germline CDR1 SGHKS, CDR2 YYEKEE (reference sequence). The ends were cut back, 0 bases at V and 10 bases at J, with 8 bases in the middle.

A word on this clone: The read ends 3 residues early relative to the CDR3; the germline J gene fills the gap. V gene TRBV30 combines with J gene TRBJ1-4, with 8 bases matching TRBD1. Losses at the gene ends were 4 bases for V and 5 bases for J; bases not matched to a gene: 3. This CDR3 contains 13 residues. CDR1 and CDR2 from the germline V gene are GTSNPN and SVGIG (reference sequence). The part of the CDR3 DNA that was read is TGTGCCTGGAAGGGACAGGCGAATGAAAAA. It is translated as CAWKGQANEK. The entire CDR3 is CAWKGQANEKLFF.

About this clone itself: The read is 3 residues too short to cover the CDR3 end, so that end is filled in from the germline J gene. The V call is TRBV7-8, the J call TRBJ2-4; TRBD2 might be the D (5 bases). V dropped 2 bases and J dropped 0 bases, with 11 bases sitting between them. CDR1 and CDR2 from the germline V gene are SGHVS and FQNEAQ. The CDR3 spans 16 residues. The covered CDR3 bases are TGTGCCAGCAGCTTAACGGGGATACTAGCCAAAAACATT. Translation gives CASSLTGILAKNI. The full CDR3 protein is CASSLTGILAKNIQYF.

Of note for this clone: One junction end disagrees with the germline gene, perhaps due to a read error. The part of the CDR3 DNA that was read is TGTGCTAGCAGCTTGGGACAGGGTGGCTCACCA. Its protein is CASSLGQGGSP. The whole CDR3 protein reads CASSLGQGGSPLFF. The V and J genes are TRBV7-7 and TRBJ1-4, with TRBD1 identical over 9 bases. The read finishes 3 residues shy of the CDR3 end, and the germline J gene is used to complete it. Germline V CDR1 and CDR2: SSHAT, FNYEAQ (reference sequence). The length of the CDR3 is 14 residues.

Worth noting for this clone: The read ends 3 residues early relative to the CDR3; the germline J gene fills the gap. V gene TRBV30 combines with J gene TRBJ2-5, with 14 bases aligning to TRBD2. Germline V gives CDR1 GTSNPN, CDR2 SVGIG (reference sequence). This CDR3 has 16 residues. The ends lost 8 bases at V and 0 bases at J; junction bases unmatched: 8. CDR3 residues: CARAVGLAGDQETQYF. The DNA read from the CDR3 is TGTGCCCGGGCGGTGGGACTAGCGGGGGACCAAGAGACC. Full variable domain (remainder filled in from reference TRBV30 and TRBJ2-5): SQTIHQWPATLVQPVGSPLSLECTVEGTSNPNLYWYRQAAGRGLQLLFYSVGIGQISSEVPQNLSASRPQDRQFILSSKKLLLSDSGFYLCARAVGLAGDQETQYFGPGTRLLVL.

On this clone: The read is 3 residues too short to cover the CDR3 end, so that end is filled in from the germline J gene. The rearrangement links TRBV2 to TRBJ2-2; D perhaps matches TRBD1 (6 bases). Germline CDR1 and CDR2: SNHLY and FYNNEI. The V end lost 6 bases, the J end lost 4 bases, and 15 bases lay between the germline ends. The CDR3 spans 15 residues. The CDR3 loop is CASRLLGATTGELFF. The sequenced part of the CDR3 DNA is TGTGCCAGCAGGTTGCTGGGGGCGACCACCGGGGAG. Drawing the rest from reference TRBV2 and TRBJ2-2, the complete variable domain is EPEVTQTPSHQVTQMGQEVILRCVPISNHLYFYWYRQILGQKVEFLVSFYNNEISEKSEIFDDQFSVERPDGSNFTLKIRSTKLEDSAMYFCASRLLGATTGELFFGEGSRLTVL.

As regards this clone: Coverage ceases 3 residues before the CDR3 finishes, and the germline J gene fills in the end. This chain links TRBV12-3 or TRBV12-4 with TRBJ2-1; D is undetermined. Trimming removed 6 bases at V and 7 bases at J, with 7 bases between. This CDR3 is 11 amino acids long. The CDR3 region is CASRVYNEQFF. CDR3 DNA, as far as it was read: TGTGCCAGCAGGGTCTATAATGAG.

Of note for this clone: The missing CDR3 end, 3 residues past where the read stops, is filled in from the germline J gene. The rearrangement joins TRBV10-3 to TRBJ1-5, with TRBD1 matching 9 bases. Unmatched junction bases numbered 3, after V lost 6 bases and J lost 3 bases. From germline, CDR1 is ENHRY and CDR2 SYGVKD. The CDR3 is 14 amino acids. The CDR3 DNA, read in part, is TGTGCCATCAGGGACAGGGGCAACAATCAGCCC. Amino acid sequence: CAIRDRGNNQP. The entire CDR3 sequence reads CAIRDRGNNQPQHF.

Notes on this clone: Coverage ceases 3 residues before the CDR3 finishes, and the germline J gene fills in the end. This sequence joins TRBV11-3 and TRBJ2-7; D is possibly TRBD2 (6 bases). The V gene's germline CDR1 is SGHNT and CDR2 YENEEA. The CDR3 loop spans 12 amino acids. V was pared by 8 bases and J by 0 bases, with 8 bases between. The covered CDR3 bases are TGTGCCAGCGGGACTTCCTCCTACGAG. Amino acids: CASGTSSYE. The whole CDR3 reads CASGTSSYEQYF.

On this clone: Read sequence stops 3 residues before the CDR3 end, and the germline J gene provides the missing end. This chain connects TRBV30 to TRBJ2-5; D call uncertain. The V end lost 6 bases, the J end lost 5 bases, and 22 bases lay between the germline ends. Germline assignment: CDR1 GTSNPN and CDR2 SVGIG (reference sequence). The CDR3 sequence is 15 residues long. The DNA read from the CDR3 is TGTGCCTGCTCTCGAGTCGGTAGGGTACAGGAGACC. Translation: CACSRVGRVQET. The full CDR3 reads CACSRVGRVQETQYF.

To note about this clone: The CDR3 end lies 3 residues beyond the end of the read and is filled in from the germline J gene. The gene calls are TRBV7-2 and TRBJ2-1; 8 positions agree with TRBD2. V dropped 5 bases and J dropped 8; count of bases not matched to a gene: 8. The CDR3 spans 14 residues. Per germline, CDR1 SGHTA and CDR2 FQGNSA. The CDR3 DNA, read in part, is TGTGCCAGCAGCCCCGGGACTAGGATCCATGAG. This translates into CASSPGTRIHE. The full CDR3 sequence reads CASSPGTRIHEQFF.

Turning to this clone: The missing CDR3 end, 3 residues past where the read stops, is filled in from the germline J gene. The rearrangement joins TRBV6-2 or TRBV6-3 to TRBJ2-1; no firm D call. The germline gives CDR1 MNHEY, CDR2 SVGEGT. CDR3 length: 15 amino acids. V dropped 6 bases and J dropped 2 bases, with 14 bases sitting between them. Incomplete CDR3 DNA: TGTGCCAGCAGCCCCGAGCGAGTGACCTACAATGAG. Protein sequence: CASSPERVTYNE. The entire CDR3 protein reads CASSPERVTYNEQFF.

The part of the CDR3 DNA that was read is TGCGCCAGCAGCTTGGCCCCGGGACAGGGGATCGGGGGGGCCAACGTA. It codes for CASSLAPGQGIGGANV. The whole CDR3 protein is CASSLAPGQGIGGANVLFF. The chain recombines TRBV5-1 with TRBJ1-4; 10 bases align to TRBD1. With the read ending 3 residues before the CDR3 end, the germline J gene is used to fill in that end. The CDR3 is 19 amino acids. Germline CDR1 and CDR2: SGHRS and YFSETQ.

A word on this clone: With the read ending 3 residues before the CDR3 end, the germline J gene is used to fill in that end. The chain joins TRBV20-1 to TRBJ1-3; D is uncertain. V lost 5 bases, J lost 0 bases, and 8 bases lay in between. Per the germline V gene, CDR1 is DFQATT and CDR2 is SNEGSKA (reference sequence). The CDR3 consists of 13 residues. The DNA read from the CDR3 is TGCAGTGCTGCTGGCCCCTCTGGAAACACC. Its protein product is CSAAGPSGNT. Given in full, the CDR3 is CSAAGPSGNTIYF.